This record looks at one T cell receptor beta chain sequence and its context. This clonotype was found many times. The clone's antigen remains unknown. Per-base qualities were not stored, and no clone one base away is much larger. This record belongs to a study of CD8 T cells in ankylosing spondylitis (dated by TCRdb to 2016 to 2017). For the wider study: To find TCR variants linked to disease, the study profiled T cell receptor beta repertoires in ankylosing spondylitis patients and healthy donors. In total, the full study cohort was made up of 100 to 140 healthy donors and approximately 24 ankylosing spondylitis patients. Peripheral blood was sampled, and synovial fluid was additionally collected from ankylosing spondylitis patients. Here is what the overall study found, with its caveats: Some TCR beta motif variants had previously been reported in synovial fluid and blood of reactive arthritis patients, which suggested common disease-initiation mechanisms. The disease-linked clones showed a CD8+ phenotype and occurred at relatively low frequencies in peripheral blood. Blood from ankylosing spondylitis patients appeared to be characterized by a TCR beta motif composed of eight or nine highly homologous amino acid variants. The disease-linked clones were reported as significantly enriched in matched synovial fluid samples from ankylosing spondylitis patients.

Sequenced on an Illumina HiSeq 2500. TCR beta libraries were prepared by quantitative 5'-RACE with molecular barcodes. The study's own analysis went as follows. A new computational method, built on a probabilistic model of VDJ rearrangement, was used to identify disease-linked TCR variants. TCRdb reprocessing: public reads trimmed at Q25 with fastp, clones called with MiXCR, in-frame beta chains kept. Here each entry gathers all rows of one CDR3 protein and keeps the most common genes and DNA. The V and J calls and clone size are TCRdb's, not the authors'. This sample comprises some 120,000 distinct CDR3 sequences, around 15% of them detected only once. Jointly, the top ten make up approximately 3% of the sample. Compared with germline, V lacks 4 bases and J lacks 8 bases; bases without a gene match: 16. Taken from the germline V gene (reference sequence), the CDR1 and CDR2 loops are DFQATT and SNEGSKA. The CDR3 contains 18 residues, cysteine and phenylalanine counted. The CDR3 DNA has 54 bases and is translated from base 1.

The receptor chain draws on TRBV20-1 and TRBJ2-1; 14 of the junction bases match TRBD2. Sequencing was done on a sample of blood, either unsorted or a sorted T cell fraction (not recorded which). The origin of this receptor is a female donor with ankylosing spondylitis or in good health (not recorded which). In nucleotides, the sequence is TGCAGTGCTACTAACCCCAATGTAGGACTAGCGGGGGGCCATGAGCAGTTCTTC. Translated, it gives CSATNPNVGLAGGHEQFF.